Reported below is one T cell receptor beta chain. These data come from a study of human T cells and chemical hapten exposure. Time point indicated: pre-sensitization, week 0. As for treatment: therapeutic diphenylcyclopropenone sensitization with weekly scalp DPC. This CDR3 has 13 amino acids. Germline-derived CDR1 and CDR2 are MNHNY and SVGAGI (reference sequence). Trimming cost V 6 bases and J 6 bases, with 12 bases left between them. The library tagged individual cDNA molecules with unique molecular identifiers. MiXCR, run by TCRdb on the RACE reads, gives a single entry per CDR3 protein. The profile shows about 260,000 distinct CDR3 sequences, approximately 8.4% of them singletons.

The origin of this receptor is a woman aged 40 to 50 with alopecia areata. Some clones in this sample may be carry-over from other donors' samples. The material sequenced was whole blood, taken in connection with sensitization to the hapten diphenylcyclopropenone (DPC). J is TRBJ1-5 and V is TRBV6-6; TRBD1 is a possible D gene (6 bases). CDR3 in amino acids: CASRPTDSQPQHF. The DNA of the CDR3 is TGTGCCAGCAGACCCACGGACAGTCAGCCCCAGCATTTT.